This TCR beta chain was found in a study of post-analysis software for immune sequencing data. Study summary: Disease trajectories encompassed relapsing-remitting, secondary progressive and progressive-relapsing multiple sclerosis. Study-wide results and caveats: Higher frequency in patients than in controls was seen for five TRBV segments, with TRBV5-6, TRBV5-1 and TRBV20-1 among them.

Trimming pared 4 bases from V and 3 bases from J, leaving 9 bases between. Germline loops: CDR1 SGHTA, CDR2 FQGNSA. The CDR3 length is 14 residues. There are a few counts of this clonotype. Its antigen is undetermined. Prepared libraries of TCR beta cDNA carried unique molecular identifiers. Each CDR3 protein is one row after TCRdb ran MiXCR on the PCR reads. This table has around 260,000 distinct CDR3 sequences, less than 40% appearing once. Material for sequencing was blood. This TCR was sampled from a girl aged 5-17 years with multiple sclerosis. This sequence joins TRBV7-2 and TRBJ2-2, with unresolved D. CDR3 in amino acids: CASSWYQDTGELFF. The CDR3 coding sequence is TGTGCCAGCAGCTGGTACCAAGACACCGGGGAGCTGTTTTTT.